These 13 T cell receptor beta chains were all obtained from the same sample, sequenced in a study of cytomegalovirus exposure and HLA in healthy donors. Sequencing was performed with immunoSEQ multiplex PCR; in TCRdb, only in-frame clones are kept and a portion is missing. Of approximately 200,000 clones listed, 80% to 90% are singletons. Sequences were obtained from PBMCs. These receptors were collected from a woman aged 30 to 39 in good health and CMV-seronegative.

The rearrangement uses TRBV4-1 and TRBJ2-5, with D perhaps TRBD1 (6 bases). Germline CDR1 is MGHRA and CDR2 is YSYEKL. V gave up 3 bases and J gave up 5 bases, with 19 bases separating them. The CDR3 totals 16 residues. CDR3 DNA: TGCGCCAGCAGCCAGGCCGCCCCAGGGGCCGGGGAGACCCAGTACTTC. It yields the protein CASSQAAPGAGETQYF.

This chain joins TRBV6-5 and TRBJ2-7; 8 bases match TRBD2. The ends lost 6 bases at V and 2 bases at J; junction bases unmatched: 9. Germline values: CDR1 MNHEY, CDR2 SVGAGI. The CDR3 runs 15 residues. The CDR3 sequence: CASRSAGGGTYEQYF. CDR3 nucleotide sequence: TGTGCCAGCAGATCCGCGGGGGGAGGGACCTACGAGCAGTACTTC.

This rearrangement joins TRBV5-4 to TRBJ1-1; 7 positions agree with TRBD1. The CDR3 is 14 amino acids. CDR1 and CDR2 from the germline V gene are SGHNT and YYREEE (reference sequence). Germline trimming cut 0 bases from V and 5 bases from J; bases unmatched to any gene: 4. The CDR3 here is CASSLEGQRTEAFF. The CDR3 DNA follows: TGTGCCAGCAGCTTGGAGGGACAGCGAACTGAAGCTTTCTTT.

This clone was counted between two and nine times. The chain links TRBV5-1 to TRBJ1-2; D call uncertain. The length of the CDR3 is 13 residues. The ends were cut back, 3 bases at V and 4 bases at J, with 10 bases in the middle. Germline V CDR1 and CDR2: SGHRS, YFSETQ. The CDR3 region has the DNA TGCGCCAGCAGCTCTCAGGCTCGCTATGGCTACACCTTC. This gives the protein CASSSQARYGYTF.

The chain combines TRBV29-1 with TRBJ2-7, with 8 bases fitting TRBD1. V trimming: 4 bases; J trimming: 0 bases; junction bases outside the gene matches: 2. The germline V gene has CDR1 SQVTM and CDR2 ANQGSEA. The CDR3 loop spans 13 amino acids. CDR3 sequence reads: CSVADRVSYEQYF. The CDR3 nucleotides read TGCAGCGTTGCGGACAGGGTCTCCTACGAGCAGTACTTC.

This chain links TRBV5-1 with TRBJ1-1, with D perhaps matching TRBD1 (6 bases). CDR3 size: 14 residues. V lost 6 bases and J lost 0, with 12 bases in between. Germline CDR1 is SGHRS and CDR2 is YFSETQ. This CDR3 reads CASKQGGVNTEAFF. CDR3 in DNA: TGCGCCAGCAAACAGGGTGGGGTGAACACTGAAGCTTTCTTT.

About this clone: Other DNA sequences in this sample translate to the same CDR3. The chain carries TRBV5-1 and TRBJ1-5, with TRBD1 matching 8 bases. CDR1 and CDR2 from the germline V gene are SGHRS and YFSETQ. With 4 bases clipped from V and 4 bases from J, the junction kept 4 bases outside the gene matches. The CDR3 is made up of 14 amino acids. The CDR3 loop is CASSLGQANQPQHF. CDR3 sequence (DNA): TGCGCCAGCAGCCTGGGACAGGCTAATCAGCCCCAGCATTTT.

V usage is TRBV28 and J usage is TRBJ2-7; D perhaps matches TRBD2 (6 bases). Trimming pared 3 bases from V and 5 bases from J, leaving 14 bases between. The CDR3 spans 14 residues. Per the germline V gene, CDR1 is MDHEN and CDR2 is SYDVKM. This CDR3 reads CASSFFAGHNEQYF. The CDR3 nucleotides are TGTGCCAGCAGTTTTTTCGCGGGGCACAACGAGCAGTACTTC.

In this sample, this clone turned up a few times. This chain uses TRBV7-9 with TRBJ1-6; D possibly corresponds to TRBD1 (5 bases). The ends were cut back, 3 bases at V and 3 bases at J, with 9 bases in the middle. CDR1 and CDR2 from the germline V gene are SEHNR and FQNEAQ (reference sequence). The CDR3 has 15 amino acids. The CDR3 loop reads CASSLGQDYNSPLHF. The CDR3 DNA follows: TGTGCCAGCAGCTTGGGGCAGGACTATAATTCACCCCTCCACTTT.

The gene calls are TRBV5-1 and TRBJ2-7; 8 bases agree with TRBD2. J gave up 5 bases and V 7 bases, and 11 bases lay outside the gene matches. Germline V gene sequence: CDR1 SGHRS, CDR2 YFSETQ. This CDR3 contains 14 residues. The CDR3 is CASAAGGSLDEQYF. The CDR3 nucleotides read TGCGCCAGCGCTGCGGGGGGATCCCTCGACGAGCAGTACTTC.

This clone has just a few counts. The V gene is TRBV19, the J gene TRBJ1-2; possibly TRBD1 for D (5 bases). The length of the CDR3 is 12 residues. The germline V gene has CDR1 LNHDA and CDR2 SQIVND (reference sequence). V was clipped by 7 bases and J by 3 bases, with 9 bases between them. The DNA for the CDR3 is TGTGCCAGTAATCGGGGGGACTATGGCTACACCTTC. Amino acid sequence: CASNRGDYGYTF.

The chain uses TRBV10-1 and TRBJ2-5, with a tentative D call TRBD2 (6 bases). The CDR3 covers 14 residues. Trimming pared 3 bases from V and 4 bases from J, leaving 12 bases between. Germline V gene lookup returns CDR1 WNHNN and CDR2 SYGVQD (reference sequence). CDR3 sequence reads: CASSEGGVGETQYF. The CDR3 DNA is TGCGCCAGCAGTGAAGGAGGGGTCGGAGAGACCCAGTACTTC.

The chain carries TRBV5-4 and TRBJ1-6, with D unresolved. This CDR3 has 15 residues. Germline values: CDR1 SGHNT, CDR2 YYREEE (reference sequence). V gave up 4 bases and J gave up 0 bases, with 8 bases separating them. This CDR3 reads CASSASSSYNSPLHF. The CDR3 nucleotides are TGTGCCAGCAGCGCCTCCAGCTCCTATAATTCACCCCTCCACTTT.